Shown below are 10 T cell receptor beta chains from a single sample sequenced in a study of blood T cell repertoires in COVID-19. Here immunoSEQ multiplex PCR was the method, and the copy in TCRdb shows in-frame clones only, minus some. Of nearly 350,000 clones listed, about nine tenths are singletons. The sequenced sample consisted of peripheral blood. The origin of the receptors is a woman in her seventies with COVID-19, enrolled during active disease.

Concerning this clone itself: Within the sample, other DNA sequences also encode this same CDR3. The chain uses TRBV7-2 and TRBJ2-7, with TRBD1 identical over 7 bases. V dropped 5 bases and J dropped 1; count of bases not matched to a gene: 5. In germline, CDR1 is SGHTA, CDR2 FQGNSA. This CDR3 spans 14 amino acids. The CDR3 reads CASSLATGSYEQYF. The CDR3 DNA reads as TGTGCCAGCAGCCTCGCGACAGGGTCCTACGAGCAGTACTTC.

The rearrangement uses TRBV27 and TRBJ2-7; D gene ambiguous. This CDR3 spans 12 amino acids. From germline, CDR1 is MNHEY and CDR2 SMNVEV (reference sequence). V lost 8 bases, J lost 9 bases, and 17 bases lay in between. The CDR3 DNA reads TGTGCCAGCGGTTACGAGGATGATGGGCAGTACTTC. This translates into CASGYEDDGQYF.

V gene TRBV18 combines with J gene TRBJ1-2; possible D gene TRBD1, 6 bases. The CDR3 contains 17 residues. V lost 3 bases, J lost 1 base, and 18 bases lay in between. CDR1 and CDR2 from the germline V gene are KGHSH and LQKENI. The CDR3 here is CASSPDRLGPINYGYTF. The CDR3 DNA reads TGTGCCAGCTCACCCGACAGGTTGGGACCTATTAACTATGGCTACACCTTC.

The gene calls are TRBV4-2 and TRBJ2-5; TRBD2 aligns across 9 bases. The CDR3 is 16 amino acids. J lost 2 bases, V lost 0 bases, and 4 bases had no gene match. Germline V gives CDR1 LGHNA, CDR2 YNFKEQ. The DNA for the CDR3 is TGTGCCAGCAGCCAAGATTGGGCGGGGGGGCAAGAGACCCAGTACTTC. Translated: CASSQDWAGGQETQYF.

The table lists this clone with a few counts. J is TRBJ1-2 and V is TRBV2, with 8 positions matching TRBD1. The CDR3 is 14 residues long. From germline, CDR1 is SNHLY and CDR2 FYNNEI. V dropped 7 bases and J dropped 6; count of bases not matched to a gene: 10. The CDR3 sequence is CASTEDRARDGYTF. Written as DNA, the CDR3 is TGTGCCAGCACGGAGGACAGGGCTCGGGATGGCTACACCTTC.

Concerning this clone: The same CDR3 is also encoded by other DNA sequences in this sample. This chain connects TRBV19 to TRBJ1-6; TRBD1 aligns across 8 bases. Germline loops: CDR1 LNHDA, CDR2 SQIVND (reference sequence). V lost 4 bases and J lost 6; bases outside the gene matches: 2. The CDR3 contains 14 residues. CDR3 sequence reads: CASSKGQGNSPLHF. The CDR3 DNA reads TGTGCCAGTAGTAAAGGACAGGGTAATTCACCCCTCCACTTT.

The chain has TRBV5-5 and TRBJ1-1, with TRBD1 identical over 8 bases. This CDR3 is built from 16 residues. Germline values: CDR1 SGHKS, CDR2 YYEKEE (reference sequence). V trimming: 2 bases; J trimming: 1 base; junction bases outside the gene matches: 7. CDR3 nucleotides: TGTGCCAGCAGCTTTTCACCCGGGACAGGGAACACTGAAGCTTTCTTT. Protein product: CASSFSPGTGNTEAFF.

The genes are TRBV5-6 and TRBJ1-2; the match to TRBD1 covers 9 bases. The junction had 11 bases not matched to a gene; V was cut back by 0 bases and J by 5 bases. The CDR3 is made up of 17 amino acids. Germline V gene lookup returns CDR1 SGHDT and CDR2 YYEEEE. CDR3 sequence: CASSLEPLDRGSYGYTF. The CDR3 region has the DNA TGTGCCAGCAGCTTGGAACCCCTGGACAGGGGTTCTTATGGCTACACCTTC. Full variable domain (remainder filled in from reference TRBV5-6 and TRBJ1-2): DAGVTQSPTHLIKTRGQQVTLRCSPKSGHDTVSWYQQALGQGPQFIFQYYEEEERQRGNFPDRFSGHQFPNYSSELNVNALLLGDSALYLCASSLEPLDRGSYGYTFGSGTRLTVV.

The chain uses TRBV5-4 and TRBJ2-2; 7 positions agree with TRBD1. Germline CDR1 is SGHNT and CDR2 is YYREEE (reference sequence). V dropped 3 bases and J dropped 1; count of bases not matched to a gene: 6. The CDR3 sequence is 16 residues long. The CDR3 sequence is CASSSRTGENTGELFF. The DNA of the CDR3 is TGTGCCAGCAGCTCACGGACAGGAGAGAACACCGGGGAGCTGTTTTTT.

The DNA of the CDR3 is TGCAGCGTCGATAACCAGGGAACTGAAGCTTTCTTT. Amino acid sequence: CSVDNQGTEAFF. This rearrangement joins TRBV29-1 to TRBJ1-1, with D maybe TRBD1 (5 bases). The ends were cut back, 6 bases at V and 5 bases at J, with 13 bases in the middle. Germline V gives CDR1 SQVTM, CDR2 ANQGSEA. CDR3 length: 12 residues. Full variable domain (outside the CDR3, taken from reference TRBV29-1 and TRBJ1-1): SAVISQKPSRDICQRGTSLTIQCQVDSQVTMMFWYRQQPGQSLTLIATANQGSEATYESGFVIDKFPISRPNLTFSTLTVSNMSPEDSSIYLCSVDNQGTEAFFGQGTRLTVV.